This T cell receptor (beta chain) derives from a study of OX40 agonist ivuxolimab in advanced cancers. Study-level background: Ivuxolimab, which targeted the costimulatory receptor OX40 (CD134), was an agonistic, fully human IgG2 monoclonal antibody. Of the approximately 54 patients in dose escalation, about 20 had hepatocellular carcinoma, some 15 had melanoma, 9 had renal cell carcinoma and 9 had head and neck cancer. A male proportion of approximately 83% and a mean age of about 60 years, ranging from about 20 to 80, were recorded for the dose-escalation cohort. Partial responses were achieved by three dose-escalation patients, of whom one had hepatocellular carcinoma and two had cutaneous melanoma. Peripheral TCRbeta sequencing aimed to test whether ivuxolimab altered TCR sequence diversity and caused clonal T-cell expansion. Patients were allowed to have had prior anti-PD-1, anti-PD-L1 or anti-CTLA-4 therapy, and around 37% of the dose-escalation patients had previously received checkpoint inhibitors. Intravenous ivuxolimab was administered to patients every 2 weeks at six dose levels: 0.01, 0.1, 0.3, 1.5, 3 and 10 mg/kg. The paper describes the monotherapy dose-escalation part (N ≈ 50 patients) of the phase I trial of ivuxolimab. Study-wide findings and limitations: Antigen specificity was not determined for the clonally expanded peripheral T cells. At doses of 0.1 to 3.0 mg/kg, clonal expansion of both CD4+ and CD8+ blood T cells was observed from baseline to week 6. In the 0.1-3.0 mg/kg groups, partial responders had among the lowest normalized peripheral clonal expansion, particularly in CD8+ T cells. Low levels of normalized T-cell clonal expansion were also shown by some nonresponding patients. After ivuxolimab, expanded clones were on average more numerous among CD8+ T cells than among CD4+ T cells.

Cut back by 1 base and 2 bases, the V and J ends lie 10 bases apart. The CDR3 holds 15 amino acids from the cysteine to the phenylalanine. Kept here is only the CDR3 DNA, which spans 45 bases and is read in frame from base 1. The germline V gene specifies SGHTA as CDR1 and FQGNSA as CDR2. The trial excluded patients who had a history of autoimmune disease or were on systemic immunosuppression. Peripheral blood for TCR sequencing was collected from all dose cohorts at baseline, on cycle 4 day 1, and on cycle 7 day 1. The samples were taken from a phase I, first-in-human, multicenter, open-label dose-escalation trial of ivuxolimab. Adults with locally advanced or metastatic melanoma, renal cell, hepatocellular, or head and neck squamous cell carcinoma were enrolled in the trial. CD4+ and CD8+ T cells were sorted separately from peripheral blood before TCR sequencing. This clone has a single count. Its target antigen remains unknown. Per-nucleotide qualities are absent, and no much larger clonotype sits a single base away.

Genomic DNA was isolated from the sorted cells so that the TCRbeta CDR3 region could be sequenced. The immunoSEQ Assay was used to sequence the TCRbeta CDR3 regions. The source is immuneACCESS, and TCRdb retained only in-frame sequences with V and J called. Part of the clones is not carried over; for the studies checked, unresolved V genes explain less than half of this, and the remainder is unexplained. This sample holds 100,000 or so clones; 70% to 90% were observed only once. Of the sample, around 0.16% is held by the ten largest clones. The clonotype was recovered from an adult with an advanced solid tumor such as melanoma, head and neck, liver or kidney cancer. Sample: CD4+ or CD8+ T cells sorted from blood, taken in a trial of the OX40 agonist ivuxolimab. This receptor chain uses TRBV7-2 and TRBJ2-3; possibly the D gene is TRBD1, per 5 matching bases. At the DNA level, the sequence is TGTGCCAGCAGCTTAGGGGCCAGGGCCACAGATACGCAGTATTTT. It is translated as CASSLGARATDTQYF.